This T cell receptor beta chain was observed in a study of blood T cell repertoires in COVID-19. Study background: Nucleic acid was either cDNA or gDNA, and it came from T cells, B-cell-depleted T cells, or PBMCs.

Germline V CDR1 and CDR2: PRHDT, FYEKMQ (reference sequence). With 5 bases clipped from V and 7 bases from J, the junction kept 12 bases outside the gene matches. This CDR3 comprises 15 residues. In the original workflow: Estimation of nucleated cell counts relied on the amplification of reference gene primers. TCRdb's table, derived via immunoSEQ multiplex PCR, lists solely in-frame clones and lacks some. V and J calls and clone size are those listed in that table; D and trimming were worked out from the DNA. The repertoire holds 300,000 to 400,000 clones, with 70% to 90% as singletons. V gene TRBV13 combines with J gene TRBJ2-3; 7 bases line up with TRBD1. The clonotype originates from a woman aged 25 to 39 with acute COVID-19. The sample taken for sequencing was PBMCs or T cells enriched from blood (not recorded which). The CDR3 region is CASSLITTGLHTQYF. In nucleotides, the CDR3 is TGTGCCAGCAGCCTAATCACGACAGGGCTCCATACGCAGTATTTT.